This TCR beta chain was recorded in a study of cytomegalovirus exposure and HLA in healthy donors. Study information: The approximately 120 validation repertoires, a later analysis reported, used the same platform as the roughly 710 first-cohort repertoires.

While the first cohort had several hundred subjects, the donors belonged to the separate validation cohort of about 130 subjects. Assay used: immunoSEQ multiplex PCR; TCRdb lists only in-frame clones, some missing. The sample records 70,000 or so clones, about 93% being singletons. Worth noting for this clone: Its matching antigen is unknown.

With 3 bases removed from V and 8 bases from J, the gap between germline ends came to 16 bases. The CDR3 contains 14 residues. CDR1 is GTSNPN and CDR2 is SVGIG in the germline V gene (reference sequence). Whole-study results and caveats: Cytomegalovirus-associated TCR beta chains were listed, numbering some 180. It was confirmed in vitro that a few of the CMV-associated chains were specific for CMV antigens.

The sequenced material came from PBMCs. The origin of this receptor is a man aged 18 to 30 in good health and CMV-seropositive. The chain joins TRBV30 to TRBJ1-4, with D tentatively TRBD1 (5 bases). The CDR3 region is CAWREAGGMEKLFF. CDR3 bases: TGTGCCTGGAGGGAAGCGGGGGGTATGGAAAAACTGTTTTTT.